Listed here are 10 T cell receptor beta chains from one sample, sequenced in a study of T cells after yellow fever vaccination. TCRdb itself ran the 5' RACE reads through MiXCR, one entry per CDR3 protein. The table lists under 150,000 distinct CDR3 sequences, about 7.7% of them singletons. The sequencing here drew on CD4+ T cells sorted from PBMCs, taken 5 days after the yellow fever booster vaccination. These receptor sequences come from a young man who received the YFV17D yellow fever vaccine.

The table lists this clonotype with many counts. The chain joins TRBV29-1 to TRBJ1-1, with D possibly matching TRBD1 (5 bases). Trimming pared 4 bases from V and 1 base from J, leaving 7 bases between. The CDR3 consists of 12 residues. Germline V CDR1 and CDR2: SQVTM, ANQGSEA. Here the CDR3 reads CSVGQRNTEAFF. The CDR3 region has the DNA TGCAGCGTTGGACAGCGGAACACTGAAGCTTTCTTT.

This clonotype was observed many times. The chain carries TRBV14 and TRBJ2-1; D perhaps matches TRBD2 (6 bases). This CDR3 region has 15 residues. Per germline, CDR1 SGHDN and CDR2 FVKESK. V was trimmed by 4 bases and J by 3 bases, leaving 13 bases between them. The DNA of the CDR3 is TGTGCCAGCAGCCCGTTCCGCGGGAACTACAATGAGCAGTTCTTC. Translating it yields CASSPFRGNYNEQFF.

This clonotype has at least ten counts. The chain links TRBV5-1 to TRBJ2-7, with 13 bases aligning to TRBD2. Per germline, CDR1 SGHRS and CDR2 YFSETQ. CDR3 length equals 16 residues. V lost 5 bases to trimming and J lost 1 base; unmatched junction nucleotides: 6. The CDR3 nucleotides read TGCGCCAGCAGTCCTGGGACTAGCGGGGTATCCTACGAGCAGTACTTC. Translation: CASSPGTSGVSYEQYF.

This clonotype has at least ten counts. The V gene is TRBV6-2 or TRBV6-3, the J gene TRBJ1-6, with D maybe TRBD1 (6 bases). The germline gives CDR1 MNHEY, CDR2 SVGEGT. This CDR3 is 17 amino acids long. The V gene lost 4 bases and the J gene lost 7 bases, with 20 bases spanning the gap. This chain's CDR3 is CASSFRDTGLENSPLHF. The CDR3 bases are TGTGCCAGCAGTTTCAGGGACACCGGCCTGGAAAATTCACCCCTCCACTTT.

The sample holds many counts of this clonotype. The rearrangement uses TRBV5-6 and TRBJ2-3; tentatively, D is TRBD2 (6 bases). Per the germline V gene, CDR1 is SGHDT and CDR2 is YYEEEE. V was clipped by 0 bases and J by 6 bases, with 14 bases between them. The CDR3 is made up of 15 amino acids. The CDR3 region is CASSLVSGGGDTQYF. CDR3 coding DNA: TGTGCCAGCAGCTTGGTTAGCGGCGGCGGGGATACGCAGTATTTT.

This clonotype was seen ten or more times. The rearrangement uses TRBV12-3 or TRBV12-4 and TRBJ2-5; D not certain. The CDR3 length is 13 residues. V lost 6 bases, J lost 1 base, and 9 bases lay in between. CDR3 in amino acids: CASSLSSQETQYF. CDR3 sequence (DNA): TGTGCCAGCAGCCTAAGTTCCCAAGAGACCCAGTACTTC.

The J gene is TRBJ2-3, the V gene TRBV5-1; the match to TRBD2 covers 11 bases. The ends lost 4 bases at V and 4 bases at J; junction bases unmatched: 8. The CDR3 extends over 16 amino acids. CDR1 is SGHRS, CDR2 YFSETQ, per germline. For the CDR3, the DNA is TGCGCCAGCAGCGCCACCCTAGCGGGAGGTGCAGATACGCAGTATTTT. The encoded protein is CASSATLAGGADTQYF. The full variable domain, with the rest looked up from reference TRBV5-1 and TRBJ2-3, is KAGVTQTPRYLIKTRGQQVTLSCSPISGHRSVSWYQQTPGQGLQFLFEYFSETQRNKGNFPGRFSGRQFSNSRSEMNVSTLELGDSALYLCASSATLAGGADTQYFGPGTRLTVL.

Many counts were recorded for this clonotype. CDR3 sequence (DNA): TGTGCCAGCAACTTTGCGGACACTCAGTTCTTC. Protein sequence: CASNFADTQFF. V and J are TRBV28 and TRBJ2-1, with D perhaps matching TRBD1 (5 bases). V dropped 7 bases and J dropped 13 bases, with 14 bases sitting between them. Germline-derived CDR1 and CDR2 are MDHEN and SYDVKM. The CDR3 sequence is 11 residues long.

This clonotype was recorded a few times. The J gene is TRBJ1-1, the V gene TRBV4-2, with D possibly being TRBD1 (5 bases). Between the trimmed V and J ends, which lost 1 base and 2 bases, there was a span of 8 bases. Germline V gene lookup returns CDR1 LGHNA and CDR2 YNFKEQ. The length of the CDR3 is 14 residues. CDR3 sequence: CASSQGQHNTEAFF. CDR3 DNA: TGTGCCAGCAGCCAAGGACAGCACAACACTGAAGCTTTCTTT.

This clonotype has a handful of counts. The chain has TRBV12-3 or TRBV12-4 and TRBJ2-1; 8 nucleotides match TRBD1. Trimming cost V 5 bases and J 6 bases; bases outside gene matches: 6. The CDR3 has 14 amino acids. The chain's CDR3 is CASSRRDRLNEQFF. For the CDR3, the DNA is TGTGCCAGCAGTCGCCGGGACAGGCTCAATGAGCAGTTCTTC.